This T cell receptor beta chain came from a study of post-analysis software for immune sequencing data. Findings of the study overall: Compared with controls, patients had more of about 5 TRBV segments, including TRBV5-6, TRBV5-1 and TRBV20-1.

Trimming took 5 bases from V and 4 from J, leaving 11 bases between them. Germline assignment: CDR1 SGHVS and CDR2 FNYEAQ. The CDR3 extends over 14 amino acids. Prepared TCR beta cDNA libraries contained unique molecular identifiers. One entry per CDR3 protein results from TCRdb running MiXCR on the PCR reads. This table holds roughly 800,000 distinct CDR3 sequences, approximately 44% found once. Concerning this clonotype: Antigen: not known.

The TCR sequence derives from a girl aged 10 to 17 with multiple sclerosis. The source material was blood. V and J are TRBV7-6 and TRBJ1-4, with D tentatively TRBD1 (5 bases). The CDR3 reads CASSQRGVNEKLFF. CDR3 nucleotide sequence: TGTGCCAGCAGCCAGCGGGGGGTTAATGAAAAACTGTTTTTT.